The subject of this entry is one TCR beta chain. This record belongs to a study of blood T cell repertoires in COVID-19. This table comes from immunoSEQ multiplex PCR, and its TCRdb copy is limited to in-frame clones, with some not included. Of tens of thousands of clones detected, roughly 86% appear once; the ten largest clones hold roughly 4.5%. This TCR derives from a man aged 50 to 59 with active or convalescent COVID-19. Sequencing was performed on peripheral blood.

The CDR3 is CASSPMTSVSTDTQYF. In DNA, the CDR3 is TGCGCCAGCAGCCCGATGACTAGCGTGAGCACAGATACGCAGTATTTT. V usage is TRBV5-1 and J usage is TRBJ2-3, with 8 nucleotides matching TRBD2. From germline, CDR1 is SGHRS and CDR2 YFSETQ. The CDR3 consists of 16 residues. The J segment lost 0 bases and the V segment lost 4 bases, leaving 7 bases of the junction unmatched.